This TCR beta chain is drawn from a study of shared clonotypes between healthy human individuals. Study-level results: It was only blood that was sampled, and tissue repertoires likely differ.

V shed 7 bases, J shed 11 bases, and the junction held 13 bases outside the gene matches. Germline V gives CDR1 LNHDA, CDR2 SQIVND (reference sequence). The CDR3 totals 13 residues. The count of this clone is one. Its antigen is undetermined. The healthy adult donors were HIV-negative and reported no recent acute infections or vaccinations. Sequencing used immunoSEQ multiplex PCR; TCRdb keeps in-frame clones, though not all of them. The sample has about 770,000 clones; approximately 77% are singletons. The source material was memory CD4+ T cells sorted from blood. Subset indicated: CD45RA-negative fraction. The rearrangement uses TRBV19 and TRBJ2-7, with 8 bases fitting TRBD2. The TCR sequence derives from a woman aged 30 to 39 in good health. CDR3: CASKGSAGGPEYF. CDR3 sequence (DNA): TGTGCCAGTAAGGGCAGCGCGGGAGGTCCCGAGTACTTC.